The rows below give T cell receptor beta chains drawn from one sample of a study of Graves' ophthalmopathy and Graves' hyperthyroidism. TCRdb re-analysed the multiplex PCR reads in MiXCR, keeping a single row per CDR3 protein. The sample lists 260,000 or so distinct CDR3 sequences; 45% were seen once. The specimen sequenced was peripheral blood. The receptors stem from an adult man with Graves' ophthalmopathy. Each CDR3 is given with its conserved first and last residue. The D gene is left open where the match is weak. Clone size is shown for a subset of rows, as once, few, many or a class of expanded clone.

size | J | D | V | CDR3 | DNA
- | TRBJ1-2 | - | TRBV7-9 | CASRPPGVYYGYTF | TGTGCCAGCAGACCACCCGGGGTTTACTATGGCTACACCTTC
few | TRBJ1-1 | - | TRBV4-2 | CASSQDKENTEAFF | TGTGCCAGCAGCCAAGATAAGGAGAACACTGAAGCTTTCTTT
- | TRBJ1-6 | - | TRBV6-1 | CASSERGSSPLHF | TGTGCCAGCAGTGAAAGGGGATCCTCACCCCTCCACTTT
few | TRBJ2-7 | - | TRBV29-1 | CSVVRQGIYEQYF | TGCAGCGTTGTCCGGCAGGGGATCTACGAGCAGTACTTC
- | TRBJ1-2 | TRBD1 | TRBV6-2/TRBV6-3 | CASSRVPRDSLNGYTF | TGTGCCAGCAGTCGTGTACCCCGGGACAGTCTAAATGGCTACACCTTC
- | TRBJ2-5 | - | TRBV11-2 | CASSIRTIQETQYF | TGTGCCAGCAGCATCAGGACTATCCAAGAGACCCAGTACTTC
- | TRBJ2-5 | - | TRBV20-1 | CSARGGETQYF | TGCAGTGCTAGAGGGGGCGAGACCCAGTACTTC
- | TRBJ1-1 | - | TRBV5-1 | CASSLGQANWVEAFF | TGCGCCAGCAGCTTGGGACAGGCGAATTGGGTGGAAGCTTTCTTT
- | TRBJ2-7 | TRBD1 | TRBV4-1 | CASSQEGTGYLEQYF | TGCGCCAGCAGCCAAGAAGGGACAGGGTATCTCGAGCAGTACTTC
- | TRBJ1-4 | - | TRBV2 | CASGFQANEKLFF | TGTGCCAGCGGTTTTCAAGCTAATGAAAAACTGTTTTTT
- | TRBJ1-4 | - | TRBV6-5 | CASRPGLTGEKLFF | TGTGCCAGCAGGCCGGGACTGACGGGTGAAAAACTGTTTTTT
few | TRBJ2-7 | - | TRBV14 | CASSQRGPGYF | TGTGCCAGCAGCCAGAGGGGCCCGGGGTACTTC
- | TRBJ1-1 | TRBD1 | TRBV5-1 | CASSLVDRVNTEAFF | TGCGCCAGCAGCTTGGTAGACAGGGTGAACACTGAAGCTTTCTTT
- | TRBJ1-5 | - | TRBV5-1 | CASSIHDEGIGQPQHF | TGTGCCAGCAGCATTCATGATGAGGGAATCGGTCAGCCCCAGCATTTT
- | TRBJ2-7 | TRBD2 | TRBV29-1 | CSVSPRLASSYEQYF | TGCAGCGTTAGCCCCAGACTAGCCAGCTCCTACGAGCAGTACTTC
few | TRBJ1-2 | TRBD1 | TRBV6-1 | CASSEGDRAYYGYTF | TGTGCCAGCAGTGAAGGGGACAGGGCTTACTATGGCTACACCTTC
- | TRBJ1-4 | - | TRBV2 | CASSLGRRVGEKLFF | TGTGCCAGCAGCTTAGGCCGGAGGGTTGGGGAAAAACTGTTTTTT
- | TRBJ2-2 | TRBD2 | TRBV2 | CANGGSGELFF | TGTGCCAACGGGGGGTCCGGGGAGCTGTTTTTT
- | TRBJ2-5 | - | TRBV7-4 | CASRRGGRTVETQYF | TGTGCCAGCAGGCGTGGGGGCAGGACCGTGGAGACCCAGTACTTC
- | TRBJ2-5 | - | TRBV7-3 | CASSLGGGPMETQYF | TGTGCCAGCAGCTTGGGAGGGGGGCCCATGGAGACCCAGTACTTC
- | TRBJ2-2 | - | TRBV9 | CASSVAGRNTGELLF | TGTGCCAGCAGCGTAGCTGGCCGGAACACCGGGGAGCTGCTTTTT
few | TRBJ1-1 | - | TRBV24-1 | CATSARGLSTEAFF | TGTGCCACCAGTGCAAGGGGTCTTAGCACTGAAGCTTTCTTT
- | TRBJ1-5 | TRBD1 | TRBV2 | CASKVDRGSNQPQHF | TGTGCCAGCAAGGTGGACAGGGGGAGCAATCAGCCCCAGCATTTT
- | TRBJ2-5 | TRBD1 | TRBV24-1 | CATSDVLTGGGQETQYF | TGTGCCACCAGTGATGTCTTGACAGGGGGGGGACAAGAGACCCAGTACTTC
once | TRBJ1-3 | TRBD1 | TRBV5-1 | CASSQTGAGNTIYF | TGTGCCAGCAGCCAGACAGGGGCCGGAAACACCATATATTTT
- | TRBJ2-7 | - | TRBV6-1 | CASKAVAYEQYF | TGTGCCAGCAAAGCAGTTGCCTACGAGCAGTACTTC
once | TRBJ2-1 | - | TRBV29-1 | CSVGGAGVKNEQFF | TGCAGCGTCGGAGGGGCAGGGGTTAAGAATGAGCAGTTCTTC
- | TRBJ2-7 | - | TRBV10-3 | CASSPQTGPSEQYF | TGTGCCAGCAGCCCACAGACAGGTCCCTCCGAGCAGTACTTC
- | TRBJ1-6 | TRBD1 | TRBV7-8 | CASSLQGTVHNSPLHF | TGTGCCAGCAGCCTCCAAGGGACAGTCCATAATTCACCCCTCCACTTT
- | TRBJ2-5 | - | TRBV20-1 | CSARAYREGETQYF | TGCAGTGCTAGAGCTTACAGGGAGGGAGAGACCCAGTACTTC
many | TRBJ1-6 | TRBD1 | TRBV25-1 | CASSLQGAKGSPLHF | TGTGCCAGCAGTTTACAGGGGGCGAAGGGTTCACCCCTCCACTTT
few | TRBJ2-6 | - | TRBV7-9 | CASSLGNSGKALYGANVLTF | TGTGCCAGCAGCTTAGGAAATTCAGGGAAAGCGCTTTATGGGGCCAACGTCCTGACTTTC
- | TRBJ1-4 | TRBD1 | TRBV19 | CASSTRQGGATNEKLFF | TGTGCCAGTAGTACCAGACAGGGGGGAGCAACTAATGAAAAACTGTTTTTT
- | TRBJ1-1 | - | TRBV7-2 | CASSGYRVSGTEAFF | TGTGCCAGCAGCGGATACAGGGTATCAGGGACTGAAGCTTTCTTT
- | TRBJ1-2 | - | TRBV7-2 | CASSYYRDTLFNYGYTF | TGTGCCAGCAGCTATTACAGGGACACTCTGTTTAACTATGGCTACACCTTC
- | TRBJ2-2 | - | TRBV27 | CASSPNPGTATGELFF | TGTGCCAGCAGTCCTAACCCCGGGACGGCCACCGGGGAGCTGTTTTTT
- | TRBJ2-2 | TRBD2 | TRBV29-1 | CSPGLVGTGELFF | TGCAGCCCCGGACTAGTGGGCACCGGGGAGCTGTTTTTT
- | TRBJ2-7 | - | TRBV27 | CASGGSRQLEQYF | TGTGCCAGCGGGGGGTCACGGCAGCTCGAGCAGTACTTC
- | TRBJ2-5 | TRBD2 | TRBV7-9 | CASSPPPSGGLEETQYF | TGTGCCAGCAGCCCACCACCTAGCGGGGGCCTCGAAGAGACCCAGTACTTC
- | TRBJ2-2 | TRBD1 | TRBV5-7 | CASSLNRGTGELFF | TGTGCCAGCAGCTTGAACAGGGGAACCGGGGAGCTGTTTTTT
- | TRBJ1-1 | TRBD1 | TRBV5-8 | CASSQSGTGRNAEAFF | TGTGCCAGCAGCCAAAGTGGGACAGGGAGGAATGCTGAAGCTTTCTTT
- | TRBJ2-1 | TRBD2 | TRBV29-1 | CSVEVPTSGRVRSYNEQFF | TGCAGCGTTGAGGTTCCCACTAGCGGGAGGGTTCGCTCCTACAATGAGCAGTTCTTC